The 14 T cell receptor beta chains below all came from one sample that was sequenced in a study of T cells in Graves' hyperthyroidism and ophthalmopathy (dated by TCRdb to about 2019). The method behind the library was multiplex PCR. TCRdb names Illumina HiSeq 2000 as the instrument used. The TCR beta CDR3 regions were amplified from the RNA transcripts. For the first round of RT-PCR on the TCR CDR3, the HTBI primer set was used together with the Qiagen OneStep RT-PCR kit. TCRdb trimmed public reads at Q25 via fastp, called clones via MiXCR and kept in-frame beta chains. For every CDR3 protein sequence, its rows merge into one entry that carries the most common genes and DNA. The sample table shows about 50,000 distinct CDR3 sequences, and around 49% are seen once. The ten most abundant clones make up roughly 32% of the sample. The sequencing sample was made of peripheral blood or thyroid tissue (not recorded which). These receptor sequences come from a woman between 50 and 59 years old with Graves' hyperthyroidism.

The V call is TRBV24-1, the J call TRBJ2-2; TRBD2 matches 13 bases. J was trimmed by 6 bases and V by 1 base; bases with no gene match: 7. Germline CDR1 KGHDR, CDR2 SFDVKD. The CDR3 consists of 18 residues. CDR3 nucleotides: TGTGCCACCAGTGATTTCACCGGGACTAGCGGGATGCCCGGGGAGCTGTTTTTT. Residues: CATSDFTGTSGMPGELFF.

J is TRBJ2-2 and V is TRBV7-3; 11 nucleotides align to TRBD2. The germline gives CDR1 SGHTA, CDR2 FQGTGA. J was trimmed by 5 bases and V by 5 bases; bases with no gene match: 7. CDR3 length: 16 amino acids. CDR3 DNA: TGTGCCAGCAGCCAACTAGCGGGAGTGGAGACCGGGGAGCTGTTTTTT. Translation: CASSQLAGVETGELFF.

This chain joins TRBV4-3 and TRBJ2-5, with a tentative D call TRBD1 (6 bases). Trimming shortened V by 2 bases and J by 3 bases, and 19 bases separated the two germline ends. This CDR3 comprises 17 residues. The germline CDR1 and CDR2 sequences are LGHNA and YSLEER. The CDR3 loop is CASSQSQGRGAEETQYF. CDR3 DNA sequence: TGCGCCAGCAGCCAATCACAGGGAAGGGGTGCGGAAGAGACCCAGTACTTC.

This clonotype was observed at least ten times. The CDR3 here is CASSLFWTTGELFF. The DNA for the CDR3 is TGTGCCAGCAGTTTATTCTGGACTACCGGGGAGCTGTTTTTT. The J gene is TRBJ2-2, the V gene TRBV27; tentative D call: TRBD2 (5 bases). The germline V and J ends were trimmed by 1 base and 5 bases, with 8 bases remaining between them. Germline CDR1 reads MNHEY; CDR2 reads SMNVEV (reference sequence). The CDR3 has 14 amino acids.

Ten or more counts support this clonotype. Written as DNA, the CDR3 is TGCAGCGTGGGACAGGGCTCTGGGGCCAACGTCCTGACTTTC. Translation: CSVGQGSGANVLTF. The V and J genes are TRBV29-1 and TRBJ2-6; 9 bases agree with TRBD1. Germline V gene data show CDR1 as SQVTM and CDR2 as ANQGSEA. The V and J ends lost 6 bases and 0 bases, in that order; junction bases with no gene match: 0. There are 14 residues in the CDR3.

This clonotype was observed many times. The chain couples TRBV5-5 to TRBJ2-7; 13 nucleotides match TRBD2. CDR1 SGHKS and CDR2 YYEKEE come from the germline V gene (reference sequence). The trim removed 2 bases at V and 6 bases at J, leaving 11 bases unmatched. CDR3 length equals 17 residues. CDR3 loop: CASSFLGLAGVAIEQYF. In DNA, the CDR3 is TGTGCCAGCAGCTTCCTAGGACTAGCGGGAGTTGCGATCGAGCAGTACTTC.

This clonotype has at least ten counts. The chain recombines TRBV20-1 with TRBJ2-6, with TRBD1 as a possible D gene (7 bases). The V and J ends lost 6 bases and 4 bases respectively, with 28 bases between them. Germline V gene sequence: CDR1 DFQATT, CDR2 SNEGSKA (reference sequence). The CDR3 extends over 19 amino acids. The CDR3 spells CSASYPWDSFRGGANVLTF. CDR3 nucleotide sequence: TGCAGTGCCTCCTACCCATGGGACAGTTTTCGGGGGGGGGCCAACGTCCTGACTTTC.

The rearrangement links TRBV12-3 or TRBV12-4 to TRBJ2-7; 8 bases line up with TRBD1. Trimming at V came to 6 bases and at J to 0 bases, leaving 4 bases not matched to a gene. This CDR3 region has 14 residues. In nucleotides, the CDR3 is TGTGCCAGCAGGGGGACAGGTTACTCCTACGAGCAGTACTTC. Translating gives CASRGTGYSYEQYF.

This clonotype showed up just a few times. A much larger clone is a single base away; this may be a read error. This chain joins TRBV27 and TRBJ1-6, with 7 bases aligning to TRBD1. This CDR3 spans 15 amino acids. The trim removed 5 bases at V and 11 bases at J, leaving 12 bases unmatched. The germline V gene has CDR1 MNHEY and CDR2 SMNVEV (reference sequence). Here the CDR3 DNA reads TGTGCCAGCAGTCCAACCACAGGGGCGGATCCACCCCTCCACTTT. It yields the protein CASSPTTGADPPLHF.

This clonotype was found many times. The chain links TRBV20-1 to TRBJ2-7; possibly TRBD2 for D (5 bases). Trimming pared 4 bases from V and 6 bases from J, leaving 13 bases between. This CDR3 is built from 12 residues. Per the germline V gene, CDR1 is DFQATT and CDR2 is SNEGSKA (reference sequence). Written as DNA, the CDR3 is TGCAGTGCTAACTCCGGACTCATCGAGCAGTACTTC. Its translation is CSANSGLIEQYF.

Details on this clonotype: At one boundary the junction diverges from the germline segment, which might be a read error. V and J are TRBV2 and TRBJ2-2, with 9 nucleotides matching TRBD1. Germline-derived CDR1 and CDR2 are SNHLY and FYNNEI. This CDR3 spans 14 amino acids. The CDR3 coding sequence is TGTGCCGGCAGCCCGGGACAGGGTATCGGGGAGCTGGTTTTT. Amino acids: CAGSPGQGIGELVF.

The gene calls are TRBV7-9 and TRBJ2-7; 10 bases are shared with TRBD2. This CDR3 has 16 amino acids. V dropped 2 bases and J dropped 6; count of bases not matched to a gene: 10. Germline loops: CDR1 SEHNR, CDR2 FQNEAQ (reference sequence). This chain's CDR3 is CASSLTLAGVAIEQYF. The CDR3 DNA is TGTGCCAGCAGCTTAACTCTAGCGGGAGTTGCGATCGAGCAGTACTTC.

As to this clonotype: Since the CDR3 does not end with the conserved phenylalanine or tryptophan, this likely comes from a read error. The rearrangement joins TRBV7-6 to TRBJ1-1; D is unresolved. Germline CDR1 reads SGHVS; CDR2 reads FNYEAQ. The CDR3 runs 13 residues. V lost 3 bases, J lost 0 bases, and 5 bases lay in between. The CDR3 is CASSFQMNTEAFS. The CDR3 DNA reads TGTGCCAGCAGCTTCCAGATGAACACTGAAGCTTTCTCT.

The V call is TRBV6-5, the J call TRBJ1-4, with 8 bases lining up with TRBD1. After removal of 6 bases from V and 7 bases from J, the junction contained 7 bases not matched to a gene. The CDR3 extends over 14 amino acids. Germline loops: CDR1 MNHEY, CDR2 SVGAGI. CDR3 amino acids: CASSHRQGSEKLFF. In DNA, the CDR3 is TGTGCCAGCAGCCACCGACAGGGGAGTGAAAAACTGTTTTTT.